The 29 T cell receptor beta chains given below trace back to one sample, sequenced in a study of cytomegalovirus exposure and HLA in healthy donors. The PCR used 60 Vbeta and 13 Jbeta primers. Data came from immunoSEQ multiplex PCR; TCRdb stores just in-frame clones and leaves some out. This table holds approximately 110,000 clones. The sequenced sample consisted of PBMCs. Receptors were obtained from a man aged 35 to 55 in good health and CMV-seronegative.

V usage is TRBV18 and J usage is TRBJ1-1; D is undetermined. V lost 6 bases to trimming and J lost 8 bases, with 16 bases between them. The CDR3 is 13 amino acids. Germline V gene data show CDR1 as KGHSH and CDR2 as LQKENI. As DNA, the CDR3 is TGTGCCAGCTCTCGCTTGGCCGGAGGGGAAGCTTTCTTT. Protein: CASSRLAGGEAFF.

This chain joins TRBV11-1 and TRBJ1-5; perhaps TRBD1 as D (5 bases). The CDR3 has 18 amino acids. V lost 7 bases, J lost 0 bases, and 22 bases lay in between. Germline CDR1 is SGHAT and CDR2 is FQDESV (reference sequence). CDR3 in amino acids: CASNKTRGIGISNQPQHF. The DNA for the CDR3 is TGTGCCAGCAACAAGACTCGGGGGATCGGGATTAGCAATCAGCCCCAGCATTTT.

The chain recombines TRBV6-1 with TRBJ2-1; 8 nucleotides line up with TRBD2. Germline CDR1 is MNHNS and CDR2 is SASEGT. CDR3 length equals 12 residues. V dropped 9 bases and J dropped 8; count of bases not matched to a gene: 6. As DNA, the CDR3 is TGTGCCAGTGGGACTAGAATCTATGAGCAGTTCTTC. Translating it yields CASGTRIYEQFF.

The chain couples TRBV5-1 to TRBJ2-7; 9 nucleotides agree with TRBD1. CDR1 is SGHRS, CDR2 YFSETQ, per germline. V shed 4 bases and J 2 bases; nucleotides not matched to a gene: 7. The CDR3 is 15 residues long. DNA of the CDR3: TGCGCCAGCAGCCCGGGGACAGGGAAGGCCTACGAGCAGTACTTC. It specifies CASSPGTGKAYEQYF.

The CDR3 coding sequence is TGTGCCAGCAGCGTAGGGACTAGCGGGAGCAATGAGCAGTTCTTC. Translated, it gives CASSVGTSGSNEQFF. The V call is TRBV9, the J call TRBJ2-1, with 13 positions matching TRBD2. With 0 bases clipped from V and 6 bases from J, the junction kept 0 bases outside the gene matches. Germline V lookup: CDR1 SGDLS, CDR2 YYNGEE. The CDR3 covers 15 residues.

The chain has TRBV6-6 and TRBJ2-5; 7 nucleotides align to TRBD2. Trimming at V came to 10 bases and at J to 4 bases, leaving 6 bases not matched to a gene. CDR1 MNHNY and CDR2 SVGAGI come from the germline V gene (reference sequence). The CDR3 loop spans 12 amino acids. This CDR3 is CATRGVGETQYF. The CDR3 DNA reads TGTGCCACCCGGGGGGTAGGAGAGACCCAGTACTTC.

With regard to this clone: This CDR3 is also generated by other DNA sequences in the sample. The V gene is TRBV4-2, the J gene TRBJ2-5, with D maybe TRBD2 (6 bases). The CDR3 loop spans 13 amino acids. Germline V lookup: CDR1 LGHNA, CDR2 YNFKEQ. Trimming took 6 bases from V and 5 from J, leaving 13 bases between them. Here the CDR3 reads CASSRGAEETQYF. The DNA of the CDR3 is TGTGCCAGCAGTCGCGGGGCGGAGGAGACCCAGTACTTC.

Written as DNA, the CDR3 is TGTGCCAGCAGTAAGGGACAGGCCTCCTACGAGCAGTACTTC. This encodes CASSKGQASYEQYF. The V gene is TRBV5-4, the J gene TRBJ2-5; 8 bases fit TRBD1. Judging by the DNA end, TRBJ2-7 fits better; the J call may be wrong. This CDR3 contains 14 residues. Looked up from germline, CDR1 is SGHNT and CDR2 is YYREEE (reference sequence).

This chain connects TRBV9 to TRBJ2-3; D is perhaps TRBD2 (5 bases). The CDR3 runs 15 residues. The germline gives CDR1 SGDLS, CDR2 YYNGEE. V shed 2 bases and J shed 2 bases, with 12 bases lying between them. The CDR3 nucleotides are TGTGCCAGCAGCGTGAAACTAGATGTCACAGATACGCAGTATTTT. This codes for CASSVKLDVTDTQYF.

This rearrangement joins TRBV2 to TRBJ1-6, with D perhaps matching TRBD1 (6 bases). This CDR3 comprises 13 residues. Trimming left V 4 bases short and J 7 bases short, with 8 bases between. Germline values: CDR1 SNHLY, CDR2 FYNNEI. This chain's CDR3 is CASSGTANSPLHF. DNA for the CDR3: TGTGCCAGCAGTGGGACAGCAAATTCACCCCTCCACTTT.

This chain uses TRBV30 with TRBJ2-1, with TRBD1 as a possible D gene (5 bases). Germline V gives CDR1 GTSNPN, CDR2 SVGIG (reference sequence). Between the trimmed V and J ends, which lost 3 bases and 3 bases, there was a span of 12 bases. CDR3 length: 14 residues. CDR3 in DNA: TGTGCCTGGAGGACAGTAAAAATCTACAATGAGCAGTTCTTC. It encodes CAWRTVKIYNEQFF.

The V call is TRBV5-1, the J call TRBJ2-7; a possible D gene is TRBD1 (5 bases). Germline values: CDR1 SGHRS, CDR2 YFSETQ. With 0 bases removed from V and 2 bases from J, the gap between germline ends came to 12 bases. CDR3 length: 15 amino acids. CDR3 loop: CASSLAPIGAYEQYF. The CDR3 coding sequence is TGCGCCAGCAGCTTGGCGCCTATAGGGGCCTACGAGCAGTACTTC. Supplemented by reference TRBV5-1 and TRBJ2-7, the full variable domain reads KAGVTQTPRYLIKTRGQQVTLSCSPISGHRSVSWYQQTPGQGLQFLFEYFSETQRNKGNFPGRFSGRQFSNSRSEMNVSTLELGDSALYLCASSLAPIGAYEQYFGPGTRLTVT.

This chain links TRBV5-1 with TRBJ2-1, with 13 bases lining up with TRBD2. This CDR3 comprises 14 residues. V lost 3 bases to trimming and J lost 7 bases; unmatched junction nucleotides: 1. Germline V gene lookup returns CDR1 SGHRS and CDR2 YFSETQ. Here the CDR3 reads CASSWGLAGNEQFF. In DNA, the CDR3 is TGCGCCAGCAGCTGGGGACTAGCGGGAAATGAGCAGTTCTTC.

This rearrangement joins TRBV6-1 to TRBJ2-3; TRBD2 matches at 8 bases. This CDR3 spans 14 amino acids. J lost 6 bases, V lost 4 bases, and 6 bases had no gene match. Germline V lookup: CDR1 MNHNS, CDR2 SASEGT. The chain's CDR3 is CASSVAGGADTQYF. CDR3 DNA: TGTGCCAGCAGTGTTGCGGGAGGCGCGGATACGCAGTATTTT.

The V gene is TRBV20-1, the J gene TRBJ2-3, with TRBD1 as a possible D gene (5 bases). The CDR3 sequence is 11 residues long. CDR1 and CDR2 from the germline V gene are DFQATT and SNEGSKA (reference sequence). The V and J ends lost 6 bases and 5 bases respectively, with 9 bases between them. CDR3 DNA sequence: TGCAGTGCCGAACAGGTAGATACGCAGTATTTT. Protein: CSAEQVDTQYF.

The genes are TRBV11-2 and TRBJ1-1; maybe TRBD1 (5 bases). CDR1 SGHAT and CDR2 FQNNGV come from the germline V gene. The CDR3 spans 15 residues. Trimming left V 0 bases short and J 1 base short, with 9 bases between. Written as DNA, the CDR3 is TGTGCCAGCAGCTTAGAGTCAGGGCCGAACACTGAAGCTTTCTTT. This encodes CASSLESGPNTEAFF.

V gene TRBV7-2 combines with J gene TRBJ1-1; 8 positions match TRBD1. Germline CDR1 reads SGHTA; CDR2 reads FQGNSA. The V and J ends lost 3 bases and 1 base, in that order; junction bases with no gene match: 4. The CDR3 has 15 amino acids. As DNA, the CDR3 is TGTGCCAGCAGCTTCGGACAGGGAGGGAACACTGAAGCTTTCTTT. Its translation is CASSFGQGGNTEAFF.

The chain employs TRBV27 and TRBJ1-1, with TRBD1 identical over 9 bases. The CDR3 consists of 15 residues. The ends lost 8 bases at V and 9 bases at J; junction bases unmatched: 16. Germline V lookup: CDR1 MNHEY, CDR2 SMNVEV (reference sequence). DNA for the CDR3: TGTGCCAGCGCACATAAACCCGGGACAGGGCGCCAAGCTTTCTTT. Protein sequence: CASAHKPGTGRQAFF.

The CDR3 DNA reads TGTGCCAGCAGTTTGTTACTAGCGGGACGCACAGATACGCAGTATTTT. It is translated as CASSLLLAGRTDTQYF. V usage is TRBV27 and J usage is TRBJ2-3; 10 bases fit TRBD2. There are 16 residues in the CDR3. Germline V gene lookup returns CDR1 MNHEY and CDR2 SMNVEV (reference sequence). Trimming removed 3 bases from V and 1 base from J; junction bases left unmatched: 4.

The rearrangement joins TRBV5-8 to TRBJ2-3; perhaps TRBD1 as D (5 bases). V was cut by 4 bases and J by 0 bases, with 15 bases left in between. The CDR3 contains 16 residues. Germline V gene lookup returns CDR1 SGHTS and CDR2 YDEGEE. The CDR3 loop is CASSRRQITSTDTQYF. The DNA of the CDR3 is TGTGCCAGCAGCCGGAGACAGATAACTAGCACAGATACGCAGTATTTT. Variable domain in full (rest from reference TRBV5-8 and TRBJ2-3): EAGVTQSPTHLIKTRGQQATLRCSPISGHTSVYWYQQALGLGLQFLLWYDEGEERNRGNFPPRFSGRQFPNYSSELNVNALELEDSALYLCASSRRQITSTDTQYFGPGTRLTVL.

This sequence joins TRBV30 and TRBJ2-3; 11 bases fit TRBD2. The germline CDR1 and CDR2 sequences are GTSNPN and SVGIG (reference sequence). CDR3 size: 17 residues. Germline trimming cut 2 bases from V and 2 bases from J; bases unmatched to any gene: 9. CDR3 loop: CAWSLRTSGSFTDTQYF. The CDR3 DNA is TGTGCCTGGAGTCTAAGAACTAGCGGGAGTTTCACAGATACGCAGTATTTT.

V usage is TRBV5-1 and J usage is TRBJ2-3; TRBD1 aligns across 7 bases. Trimming removed 0 bases from V and 2 bases from J; junction bases left unmatched: 6. Germline V lookup: CDR1 SGHRS, CDR2 YFSETQ. This CDR3 comprises 16 residues. CDR3 nucleotides: TGCGCCAGCAGCTTGGCGGCAGGGGGATACACAGATACGCAGTATTTT. It is translated as CASSLAAGGYTDTQYF.

The chain combines TRBV6-1 with TRBJ2-3, with no clear D. V lost 2 bases and J lost 11, with 14 bases in between. This CDR3 spans 13 amino acids. In germline, CDR1 is MNHNS, CDR2 SASEGT. The CDR3 is CASSEPARGLQYF. The CDR3 nucleotides read TGTGCCAGCAGTGAACCCGCGCGCGGATTGCAGTATTTT.

In the case of this clone: The junction differs from germline at one of its ends, possibly a read error. The gene calls are TRBV5-4 and TRBJ2-7; TRBD2 is a possible D gene (6 bases). This CDR3 region has 15 residues. The germline V gene encodes CDR1 SGHNT and CDR2 YYREEE (reference sequence). CDR3 nucleotide sequence: TGTGCCAGCAGCTTAGCGGGCGTACCATCCTTCGAGCAGTACTTC. This sequence encodes CASSLAGVPSFEQYF.

The rearrangement joins TRBV19 to TRBJ2-7, with 7 bases lining up with TRBD1. This CDR3 has 16 residues. J lost 4 bases, V lost 5 bases, and 14 bases had no gene match. Looked up from germline, CDR1 is LNHDA and CDR2 is SQIVND (reference sequence). CDR3 nucleotide sequence: TGTGCCAGTAGTCCGAACCGGGGACAGCAGTTTTACGAGCAGTACTTC. It specifies CASSPNRGQQFYEQYF.

V is TRBV7-8 and J is TRBJ1-4; unclear D gene. This CDR3 spans 14 amino acids. Germline CDR1 SGHVS, CDR2 FQNEAQ. Trimming pared 1 base from V and 6 bases from J, leaving 9 bases between. CDR3 DNA: TGTGCCAGCAGCTTAGGGCGGTTAGATGAAAAACTGTTTTTT. It translates to CASSLGRLDEKLFF.

This sequence joins TRBV7-2 and TRBJ1-6, with D tentatively TRBD1 (5 bases). The V and J ends lost 4 bases and 10 bases respectively, with 14 bases between them. This CDR3 is built from 14 residues. The germline V gene encodes CDR1 SGHTA and CDR2 FQGNSA. CDR3 nucleotide sequence: TGTGCCAGCAGCTCAGGGTATGAAGGGTCACCCCTCCACTTT. Protein: CASSSGYEGSPLHF. The variable domain in full, with the rest retrieved from reference TRBV7-2 and TRBJ1-6, is GAGVSQSPSNKVTEKGKDVELRCDPISGHTALYWYRQSLGQGLEFLIYFQGNSAPDKSGLPSDRFSAERTGGSVSTLTIQRTQQEDSAVYLCASSSGYEGSPLHFGNGTRLTVT.

This chain uses TRBV5-4 with TRBJ2-1, with 8 bases identical to TRBD2. Trimming at V came to 4 bases and at J to 3 bases, leaving 6 bases not matched to a gene. Germline V CDR1 and CDR2: SGHNT, YYREEE (reference sequence). This CDR3 contains 15 residues. In nucleotides, the CDR3 is TGTGCCAGCAGCACGCCTAGCGGGTACTACAATGAGCAGTTCTTC. It codes for CASSTPSGYYNEQFF.

The CDR3 here is CASNGVWGYTF. CDR3 nucleotide sequence: TGTGCCAGCAACGGGGTTTGGGGCTACACCTTC. The chain has TRBV6-1 and TRBJ1-2; D gene uncertain. V gave up 7 bases and J gave up 8 bases, with 11 bases separating them. Germline-derived CDR1 and CDR2 are MNHNS and SASEGT. This CDR3 is built from 11 residues.